This section outlines one T cell receptor beta chain sequence together with its context. This sample is drawn from a study of blood T cells in healthy people across ages. The ends lost 4 bases at V and 11 bases at J; junction bases unmatched: 19. This CDR3 region has 17 residues. Together with a sample-barcoded 5' primer, a J-beta primer mix was included in a second PCR lasting about 6 to 11 cycles. From the 5' RACE reads, TCRdb called clonotypes with MiXCR, one entry per CDR3 protein. The sample lists hundreds of thousands of distinct CDR3 sequences, under 30% occurring once. These data also formed part of another study, on T cells of mothers and their children. That work states: Some 2.7 million TCR beta reads per child versus over 8 million per mother.

The rearrangement links TRBV12-3 or TRBV12-4 to TRBJ1-4; 7 bases agree with TRBD1. This TCR derives from a boy younger than 18 in good health. Sequencing was carried out using blood. CDR3 in amino acids: CASSSLGRGGGGLKLFF. The CDR3 DNA reads as TGTGCCAGCAGTTCTCTGGGCCGAGGAGGGGGCGGGCTTAAACTGTTTTTT.